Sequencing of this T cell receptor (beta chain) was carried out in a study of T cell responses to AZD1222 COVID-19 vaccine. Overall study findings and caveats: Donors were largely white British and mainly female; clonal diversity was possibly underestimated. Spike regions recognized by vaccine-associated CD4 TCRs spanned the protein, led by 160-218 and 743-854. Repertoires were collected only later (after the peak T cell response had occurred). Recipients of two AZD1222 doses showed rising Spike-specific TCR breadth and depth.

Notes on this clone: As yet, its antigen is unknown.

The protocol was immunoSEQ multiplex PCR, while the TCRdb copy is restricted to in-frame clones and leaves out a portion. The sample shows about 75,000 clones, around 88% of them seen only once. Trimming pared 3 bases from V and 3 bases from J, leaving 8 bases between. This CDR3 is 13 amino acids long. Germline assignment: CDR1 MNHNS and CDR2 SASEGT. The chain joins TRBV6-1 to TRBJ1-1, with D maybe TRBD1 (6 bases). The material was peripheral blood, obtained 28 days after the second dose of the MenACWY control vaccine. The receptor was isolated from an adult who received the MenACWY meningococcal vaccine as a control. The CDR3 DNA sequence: TGTGCCAGCAGTGATCAGGGGTACACTGAAGCTTTCTTT. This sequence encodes CASSDQGYTEAFF.